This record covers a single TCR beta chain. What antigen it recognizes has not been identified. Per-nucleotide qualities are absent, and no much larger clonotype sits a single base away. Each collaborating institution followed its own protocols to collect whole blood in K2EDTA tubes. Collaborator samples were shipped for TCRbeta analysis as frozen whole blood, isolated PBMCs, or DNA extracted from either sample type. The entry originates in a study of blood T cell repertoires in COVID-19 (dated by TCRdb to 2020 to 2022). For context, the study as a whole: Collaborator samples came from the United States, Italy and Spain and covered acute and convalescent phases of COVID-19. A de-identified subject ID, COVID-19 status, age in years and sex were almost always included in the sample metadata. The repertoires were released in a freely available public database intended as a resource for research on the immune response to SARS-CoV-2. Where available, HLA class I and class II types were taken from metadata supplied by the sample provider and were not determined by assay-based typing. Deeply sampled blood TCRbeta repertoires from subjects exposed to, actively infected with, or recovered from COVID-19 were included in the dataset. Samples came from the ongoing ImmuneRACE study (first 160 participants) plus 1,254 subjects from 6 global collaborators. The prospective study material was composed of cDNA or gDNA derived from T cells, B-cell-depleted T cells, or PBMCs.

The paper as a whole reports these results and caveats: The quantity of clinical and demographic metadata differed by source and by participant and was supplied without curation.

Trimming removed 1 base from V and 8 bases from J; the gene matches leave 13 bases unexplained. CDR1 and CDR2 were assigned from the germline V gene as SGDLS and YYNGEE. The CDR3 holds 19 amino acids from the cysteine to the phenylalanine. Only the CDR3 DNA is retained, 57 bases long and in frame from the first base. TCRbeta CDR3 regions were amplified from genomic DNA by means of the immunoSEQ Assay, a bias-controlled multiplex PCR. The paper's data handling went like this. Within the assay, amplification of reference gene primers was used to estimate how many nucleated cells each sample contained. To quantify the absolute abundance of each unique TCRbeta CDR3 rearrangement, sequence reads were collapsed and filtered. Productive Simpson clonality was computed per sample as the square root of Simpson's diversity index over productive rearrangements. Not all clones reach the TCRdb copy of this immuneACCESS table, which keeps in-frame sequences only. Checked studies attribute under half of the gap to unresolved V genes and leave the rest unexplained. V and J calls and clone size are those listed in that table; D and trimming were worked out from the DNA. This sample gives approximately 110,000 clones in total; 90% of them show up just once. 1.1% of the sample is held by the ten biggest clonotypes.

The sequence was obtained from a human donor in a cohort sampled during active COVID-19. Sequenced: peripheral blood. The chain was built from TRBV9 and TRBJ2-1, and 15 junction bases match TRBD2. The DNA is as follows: TGTGCCAGCAGCGTATGGTTTGGGACTAGCGGGGGGCCCCTGGATGAGCAGTTCTTC. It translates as CASSVWFGTSGGPLDEQFF.